This T cell receptor beta chain was identified in a study of blood T cell repertoires in COVID-19. Study-wide context: COVID-19 samples collected from the United States, Italy and Spain covered acute and convalescent phases. T cells, B-cell-depleted T cells, or PBMCs provided the cDNA or gDNA that served as material.

Authors' methods: Using reference gene primer amplification, nucleated cell counts were estimated. Assay used: immunoSEQ multiplex PCR; TCRdb lists only in-frame clones, some missing. V, J and clone size are those of that table, while D and trimming were read from the DNA. The table shows some 150,000 clones, with about 85% occurring only once. Per germline, CDR1 MNHNS and CDR2 SASEGT. V gave up 3 bases and J gave up 4 bases, with 9 bases separating them. The CDR3 length is 13 residues. The chain is built from TRBV6-1 and TRBJ1-2; D remains unclear. The sequenced sample was peripheral blood. The origin of this receptor is a woman aged 40-49 years with active or convalescent COVID-19. CDR3 bases: TGTGCCAGCAGTGACGACGGACTCTATGGCTACACCTTC. Translating it yields CASSDDGLYGYTF.